This TCR beta chain was identified in a study of blood T cell repertoires in COVID-19. Study information: Both acute and convalescent COVID-19 samples were obtained from the United States, Italy and Spain. PBMCs, B-cell-depleted T cells, or T cells provided the cDNA or gDNA that made up the material.

Per the study methods: Amplification from reference gene primers served as the basis for estimated nucleated cell counts. Assay: immunoSEQ multiplex PCR; the TCRdb copy retains only in-frame clones and omits some. V, J and clone size are taken as reported in that table, and D and trimming were inferred from the DNA itself. Of about 58,000 clones in the sample, roughly 84% were seen once. Trimming took 6 bases from V and 6 from J, leaving 23 bases between them. Germline-derived CDR1 and CDR2 are LNHDA and SQIVND (reference sequence). CDR3 length: 16 residues. The clonotype was recovered from a middle-aged man with active COVID-19. The chain employs TRBV19 and TRBJ1-1; perhaps TRBD1 as D (5 bases). The sequenced sample consisted of peripheral blood. The DNA for the CDR3 is TGTGCCAGTAGAGGGCCGGGCAGGGCTACCAGGGCTGAAGCTTTCTTT. Translating it yields CASRGPGRATRAEAFF.